This paragraph covers one TCR beta chain sequence. The data were taken from a study of shared clonotypes between healthy human individuals. The wider study: Donor composition was a couple of women and a few men, aged 18 to 49. Per-donor plates numbered three CD4 naive, three CD4 memory, two CD8 naive and one CD8 memory.

Profiled with immunoSEQ multiplex PCR; TCRdb holds only in-frame clones, not every one. The profile shows about 2.4 million clones, 93% of them singletons. Per the germline V gene, CDR1 is SNHLY and CDR2 is FYNNEI. Trimming cost V 7 bases and J 4 bases; bases outside gene matches: 7. The CDR3 has 16 amino acids. This receptor was taken from a man in his late teens or twenties in good health. Some clones in this sample may be carry-over from other donors' samples. Sequencing input: naive CD4+ T cells from PBMCs. Specified subset: CD45RA+ positively selected. The gene calls are TRBV2 and TRBJ2-3, with 14 nucleotides matching TRBD2. The chain's CDR3 is CASNGLAGGRADTQYF. CDR3 DNA: TGTGCCAGCAATGGACTAGCGGGAGGTAGGGCAGATACGCAGTATTTT.